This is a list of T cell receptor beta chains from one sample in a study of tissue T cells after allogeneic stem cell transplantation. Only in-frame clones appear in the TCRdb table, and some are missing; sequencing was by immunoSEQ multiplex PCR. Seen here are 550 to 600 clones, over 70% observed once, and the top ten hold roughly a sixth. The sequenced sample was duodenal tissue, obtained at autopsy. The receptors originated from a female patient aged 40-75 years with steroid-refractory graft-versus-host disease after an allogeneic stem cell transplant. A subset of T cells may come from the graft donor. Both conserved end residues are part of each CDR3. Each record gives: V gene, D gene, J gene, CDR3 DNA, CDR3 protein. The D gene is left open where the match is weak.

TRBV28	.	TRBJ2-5	TGTGCCAGCAGCTTACGGGAGACCCAGTACTTC	CASSLRETQYF
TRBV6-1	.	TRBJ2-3	TGTGCCAGCAGTGAGGGGTACACGGCCTACGGATATACGCAGTATTTT	CASSEGYTAYGYTQYF